The text below deals with one T cell receptor (beta chain). The data belong to a study of OX40 agonist ivuxolimab in advanced cancers. The method was immunoSEQ multiplex PCR; TCRdb's version includes in-frame clones alone and lacks a portion of them. The table shows about 40,000 clones, with more than 70% occurring only once. This CDR3 comprises 14 residues. With V trimmed by 5 bases and J by 4 bases, 7 bases remained unmatched. From germline, CDR1 is LNHDA and CDR2 SQIVND (reference sequence). This chain connects TRBV19 to TRBJ2-7; 8 nucleotides align to TRBD1. This receptor was obtained from an adult with an advanced solid tumor such as melanoma, head and neck, liver or kidney cancer. The input for sequencing was CD4+ or CD8+ T cells sorted from blood, taken in a trial of the OX40 agonist ivuxolimab. CDR3 nucleotides: TGTGCCAGTAGTCCCGACAGGGGATTATACGAGCAGTACTTC. Its protein product is CASSPDRGLYEQYF.